The next 18 T cell receptor beta chains were all read from a single sample in a study of T-cell reconstitution after alpha-beta-depleted transplantation in children. As it was prepared, the TCRbeta library received unique molecular identifiers. TCRdb fed the PCR reads into MiXCR, producing one record per CDR3 protein. Found here are about 50,000 distinct CDR3 sequences, about 5.7% of them singletons; the top ten hold over 30%. This sample comprised PBMCs, mostly from graft donor cells, obtained 60 days after TCRalphabeta/CD19-depleted stem cell transplant. The receptors originated from a female patient aged 2-15 years who had a stem cell transplant for aplastic anemia, so the T cells may come from the graft donor.

This clonotype has at least ten counts. The chain recombines TRBV29-1 with TRBJ2-1, with TRBD2 as a possible D gene (5 bases). Germline V gene data show CDR1 as SQVTM and CDR2 as ANQGSEA. Trimming took off 4 bases at V and 6 bases at J, with 10 bases between the two ends. The CDR3 runs to 12 residues. The CDR3 sequence is CSVGMGVNEQFF. CDR3 coding DNA: TGCAGCGTTGGGATGGGAGTCAATGAGCAGTTCTTC.

This clonotype was counted a few times. V gene TRBV12-3 or TRBV12-4 combines with J gene TRBJ2-1; the D is unclear. Deletions cut 5 bases from V and 10 bases from J, with 12 bases between. The CDR3 runs to 12 residues. The CDR3 region has the DNA TGTGCCAGCAGTACTACCCATCCCGAGCAGTTCTTC. As protein: CASSTTHPEQFF.

This clonotype was seen many times. This chain links TRBV10-3 with TRBJ2-5; perhaps TRBD1 as D (5 bases). The V end lost 5 bases, the J end lost 1 base, and 8 bases lay between the germline ends. CDR1 and CDR2 from the germline V gene are ENHRY and SYGVKD. The CDR3 has 13 amino acids. Here the CDR3 reads CAISWGFQETQYF. CDR3 bases: TGTGCCATCAGTTGGGGCTTCCAAGAGACCCAGTACTTC.

This clonotype was observed a handful of times. This chain connects TRBV28 to TRBJ1-5; 7 nucleotides agree with TRBD1. This CDR3 region has 15 residues. Germline CDR1 MDHEN, CDR2 SYDVKM. Germline trimming cut 4 bases from V and 4 bases from J; bases unmatched to any gene: 7. The CDR3 sequence is CASSSSTGWNQPQHF. The CDR3 region has the DNA TGTGCCAGCAGTTCGTCGACAGGGTGGAATCAGCCCCAGCATTTT.

This clonotype has at least ten counts. The rearrangement links TRBV18 to TRBJ2-1; 7 nucleotides agree with TRBD1. V gave up 3 bases and J gave up 8 bases; unmatched junction bases: 10. The CDR3 is 15 residues long. From germline, CDR1 is KGHSH and CDR2 LQKENI. CDR3 region: CASSPRRDSRDEQFF. The CDR3 DNA sequence: TGTGCCAGCTCACCGCGCCGGGACAGTCGGGATGAGCAGTTCTTC.

This clonotype appeared many times. The chain combines TRBV4-2 with TRBJ2-5, with D unresolved. V lost 2 bases to trimming and J lost 5 bases, with 15 bases between them. Germline V gene data show CDR1 as LGHNA and CDR2 as YNFKEQ. CDR3 size: 15 residues. CDR3 nucleotide sequence: TGTGCCAGCAGCCAACGGCAGGCCCAACGGGAGACCCAGTACTTC. Residues: CASSQRQAQRETQYF.

In this sample, this clonotype turned up many times. The chain links TRBV11-2 to TRBJ2-1, with D possibly matching TRBD2 (5 bases). The germline gives CDR1 SGHAT, CDR2 FQNNGV. This CDR3 is built from 14 residues. Trimming shortened V by 0 bases and J by 6 bases, and 9 bases separated the two germline ends. CDR3: CASSLDRGSNEQFF. The CDR3 DNA is TGTGCCAGCAGCTTAGATCGGGGTTCCAATGAGCAGTTCTTC.

The rearrangement joins TRBV11-2 to TRBJ2-5; TRBD2 matches at 7 bases. Germline V gives CDR1 SGHAT, CDR2 FQNNGV. Trimming took 4 bases from V and 5 from J; bases not matched to a gene: 10. The CDR3 covers 15 residues. DNA for the CDR3: TGTGCCAGCAGCTCGAGCGAGTGGGGGGGGGAGACCCAGTACTTC. This encodes CASSSSEWGGETQYF.

This clonotype was counted a single time. The V call is TRBV7-9, the J call TRBJ2-7, with 13 bases matching TRBD2. The CDR3 has 17 residues. Germline trimming cut 4 bases from V and 3 bases from J; bases unmatched to any gene: 9. Germline CDR1 reads SEHNR; CDR2 reads FQNEAQ (reference sequence). DNA for the CDR3: TGTGCCAGCAGCTCCCCACTAGCGGGAGGGCCCGTCTACGAGCAGTACTTC. Translating gives CASSSPLAGGPVYEQYF.

This clonotype has at least ten counts. V usage is TRBV28 and J usage is TRBJ2-3; D gene unclear. CDR3 length: 13 residues. The germline V gene encodes CDR1 MDHEN and CDR2 SYDVKM. With 5 bases removed from V and 2 bases from J, the gap between germline ends came to 8 bases. The CDR3 region has the DNA TGTGCCAGCAGTAATGCAGACACAGATACGCAGTATTTT. It is translated as CASSNADTDTQYF.

This clonotype has ten or more counts. This chain links TRBV12-3 or TRBV12-4 with TRBJ2-7; 10 bases align to TRBD1. Germline trimming cut 3 bases from V and 2 bases from J; bases unmatched to any gene: 4. CDR3 length: 15 amino acids. The CDR3 DNA reads as TGTGCCAGCAGTTTGTTCGGACAGGGGGCCTACGAGCAGTACTTC. It encodes CASSLFGQGAYEQYF.

This clonotype was recorded many times. This chain uses TRBV5-6 with TRBJ2-5; perhaps D is TRBD1 or TRBD2 (6 bases each). CDR1 SGHDT and CDR2 YYEEEE come from the germline V gene. The CDR3 length is 13 residues. Trimming removed 2 bases from V and 4 bases from J, with 9 bases in between. The CDR3 region has the DNA TGTGCCAGCAGCTTACAGGGAGGAGAGACCCAGTACTTC. Amino acids: CASSLQGGETQYF.

This clonotype was picked up many times. The rearrangement joins TRBV6-5 to TRBJ1-1, with D perhaps matching TRBD1 (5 bases). CDR1 is MNHEY and CDR2 is SVGAGI in the germline V gene. Trimming removed 5 bases at V and 4 bases at J, with 14 bases between. The CDR3 consists of 14 residues. The CDR3 region is CASSDSLVSTEAFF. The CDR3, as DNA: TGTGCCAGCAGTGACAGTCTTGTTTCCACTGAAGCTTTCTTT.

This clonotype is judged medium-sized. V usage is TRBV7-9 and J usage is TRBJ2-1; D possibly corresponds to TRBD1 (6 bases). CDR3 length: 13 residues. CDR1 SEHNR and CDR2 FQNEAQ come from the germline V gene (reference sequence). V was shortened by 4 bases and J by 10 bases, with 14 bases between the two germline ends. CDR3 protein: CASSSWGLDEQFF. CDR3 DNA: TGTGCCAGCAGCTCATGGGGGCTAGACGAGCAGTTCTTC.

Ten or more counts support this clonotype. The junction does not match germline at one end; this may be a read error. CDR3 sequence: CASSYRTAMNAEAFF. CDR3 DNA: TGCGCCAGCAGCTATAGGACAGCGATGAACGCTGAAGCTTTCTTT. The rearrangement joins TRBV5-1 to TRBJ1-1; D is perhaps TRBD1 (6 bases). Germline assignment: CDR1 SGHRS and CDR2 YFSETQ. The CDR3 is 15 amino acids. The full variable domain, completed using reference TRBV5-1 and TRBJ1-1, is KAGVTQTPRYLIKTRGQQVTLSCSPISGHRSVSWYQQTPGQGLQFLFEYFSETQRNKGNFPGRFSGRQFSNSRSEMNVSTLELGDSALYLCASSYRTAMNAEAFFGQGTRLTVV.

This clonotype was seen many times. This chain connects TRBV20-1 to TRBJ2-3; possibly TRBD2 for D (5 bases). Trimming stripped 0 bases from V and 7 bases from J, with 8 bases between. CDR3 length: 12 amino acids. The germline V gene encodes CDR1 DFQATT and CDR2 SNEGSKA (reference sequence). The CDR3 protein is CSARDSVHTQYF. CDR3 DNA: TGCAGTGCTAGAGATAGCGTACATACGCAGTATTTT.

Many counts were recorded for this clonotype. V usage is TRBV2 and J usage is TRBJ1-6; D may be TRBD1 (5 bases). CDR3 size: 13 residues. Germline loops: CDR1 SNHLY, CDR2 FYNNEI. V lost 1 base, J lost 15 bases, and 13 bases lay in between. CDR3 nucleotide sequence: TGTGCCAGCAGTGAAGAAGGGGCAGGGCTCCTCCACTTT. Translating it yields CASSEEGAGLLHF.

This clonotype was picked up a small number of times. The chain recombines TRBV29-1 with TRBJ1-6, with TRBD1 matching 9 bases. Losses at the gene ends were 5 bases for V and 7 bases for J; bases not matched to a gene: 6. Germline V gene lookup returns CDR1 SQVTM and CDR2 ANQGSEA. There are 14 residues in the CDR3. The CDR3 DNA is TGCAGCGTTTCGGCCGGGACAGGGAATTCACCCCTCCACTTT. Amino acids: CSVSAGTGNSPLHF.